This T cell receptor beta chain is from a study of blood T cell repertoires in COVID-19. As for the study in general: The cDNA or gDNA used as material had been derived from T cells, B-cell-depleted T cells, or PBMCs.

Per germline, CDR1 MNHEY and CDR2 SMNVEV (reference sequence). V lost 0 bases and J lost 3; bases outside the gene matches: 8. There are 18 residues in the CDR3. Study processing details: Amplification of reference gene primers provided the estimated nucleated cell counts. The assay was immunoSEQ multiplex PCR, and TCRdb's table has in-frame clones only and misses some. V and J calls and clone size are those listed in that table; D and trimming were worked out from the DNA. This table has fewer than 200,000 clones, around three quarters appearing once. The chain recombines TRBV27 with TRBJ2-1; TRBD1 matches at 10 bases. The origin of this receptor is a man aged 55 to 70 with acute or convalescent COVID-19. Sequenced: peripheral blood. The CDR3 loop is CASSLSVSGQGSYNEQFF. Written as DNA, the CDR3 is TGTGCCAGCAGTTTATCGGTGTCGGGACAGGGGAGCTACAATGAGCAGTTCTTC.